The 29 T cell receptor beta chains in this list originate from one sample, sequenced in a study of T cells in Graves' hyperthyroidism and ophthalmopathy. The CDR3 regions of TCR beta were amplified from RNA transcripts. The TCR CDR3 first-round RT-PCR relied on the HTBI primer set. TCRdb passed the multiplex PCR reads through MiXCR, listing each CDR3 protein once. The sample carries 500,000 to 750,000 distinct CDR3 sequences, more than 13% recorded once. The sequenced sample was blood. These receptors were collected from a woman aged 18-35 years with Graves' ophthalmopathy.

This clonotype has a handful of counts. V is TRBV6-2 or TRBV6-3 and J is TRBJ1-1; D is ambiguous. The CDR3 is 13 residues long. Trimming took off 2 bases at V and 11 bases at J, with 15 bases between the two ends. Germline CDR1 is MNHEY and CDR2 is SVGEGT. The CDR3 is CASSYEPLRGAFF. CDR3 DNA: TGTGCCAGCAGTTACGAGCCTCTTCGAGGGGCTTTCTTT.

There are a few counts of this clonotype. The chain has TRBV28 and TRBJ2-7; 10 nucleotides agree with TRBD1. The CDR3 length is 14 residues. Per germline, CDR1 MDHEN and CDR2 SYDVKM. Germline trimming cut 8 bases from V and 3 bases from J; bases unmatched to any gene: 7. CDR3 nucleotides: TGTGCCAGCGTGGGACAGGGGCCCCTCTACGAGCAGTACTTC. This gives the protein CASVGQGPLYEQYF.

The chain links TRBV7-2 to TRBJ2-3; 14 nucleotides line up with TRBD2. CDR3 length: 19 amino acids. With 4 bases clipped from V and 3 bases from J, the junction kept 12 bases outside the gene matches. The V gene's germline CDR1 is SGHTA and CDR2 FQGNSA. This chain's CDR3 is CASSSRLAGGMVPTDTQYF. The CDR3 bases are TGTGCCAGCAGCTCCCGACTAGCGGGAGGGATGGTCCCTACAGATACGCAGTATTTT.

The rearrangement links TRBV5-4 to TRBJ1-4; 7 nucleotides line up with TRBD1. The CDR3 contains 15 residues. J lost 1 base, V lost 3 bases, and 3 bases had no gene match. CDR1 and CDR2 from the germline V gene are SGHNT and YYREEE (reference sequence). The CDR3 bases are TGTGCCAGCAGCTCGCGGACAGGAACTAATGAAAAACTGTTTTTT. Residues: CASSSRTGTNEKLFF.

Notes on this clonotype: This may stem from a read error, because a much larger clone lies one nucleotide away. The rearrangement joins TRBV5-6 to TRBJ2-5; 11 bases are shared with TRBD2. CDR3 length: 15 residues. Germline trimming cut 4 bases from V and 5 bases from J; bases unmatched to any gene: 7. Germline loops: CDR1 SGHDT, CDR2 YYEEEE. CDR3 protein: CASSATSGRGETQYF. The CDR3 DNA sequence: TGTGCCAGCAGCGCAACTAGCGGGAGAGGGGAGACCCAGTACTTC.

This chain uses TRBV5-1 with TRBJ2-7, with TRBD1 matching 7 bases. The V gene's germline CDR1 is SGHRS and CDR2 YFSETQ. The junction had 9 bases not matched to a gene; V was cut back by 4 bases and J by 2 bases. The CDR3 is 15 residues long. The DNA of the CDR3 is TGCGCCAGCAGCCAAGATATCAGGGGGACCTACGAGCAGTACTTC. This sequence encodes CASSQDIRGTYEQYF.

The V and J genes are TRBV3-1 and TRBJ2-7; 10 bases are a match to TRBD1. Germline assignment: CDR1 LGHDT and CDR2 YNNKEL (reference sequence). Germline trimming cut 1 base from V and 7 bases from J; bases unmatched to any gene: 4. The CDR3 totals 14 residues. CDR3 protein: CASSQGDRGLEQYF. The CDR3 region has the DNA TGTGCCAGCAGCCAAGGGGACAGGGGCCTGGAGCAGTACTTC.

This clonotype was detected ten times or more. This chain links TRBV7-8 with TRBJ1-1; the match to TRBD1 covers 7 bases. The CDR3 length is 14 residues. The germline CDR1 and CDR2 sequences are SGHVS and FQNEAQ. Unmatched junction bases numbered 5, after V lost 5 bases and J lost 2 bases. The CDR3 is CASSLRDSNTEAFF. Written as DNA, the CDR3 is TGTGCCAGCAGCCTCCGGGACAGCAACACTGAAGCTTTCTTT. The whole variable domain, filled in from reference TRBV7-8 and TRBJ1-1, reads GAGVSQSPRYKVAKRGQDVALRCDPISGHVSLFWYQQALGQGPEFLTYFQNEAQLDKSGLPSDRFFAERPEGSVSTLKIQRTQQEDSAVYLCASSLRDSNTEAFFGQGTRLTVV.

V usage is TRBV19 and J usage is TRBJ1-5, with 7 bases lining up with TRBD1. This CDR3 has 15 residues. V shed 5 bases, J shed 5 bases, and the junction held 9 bases outside the gene matches. Germline V gene data show CDR1 as LNHDA and CDR2 as SQIVND (reference sequence). DNA of the CDR3: TGTGCCAGTAGTTTCCTACCAGGGGGGGATCAGCCCCAGCATTTT. Protein: CASSFLPGGDQPQHF.

This clonotype appeared many times. The V and J genes are TRBV27 and TRBJ1-5; possibly TRBD1 for D (5 bases). Per the germline V gene, CDR1 is MNHEY and CDR2 is SMNVEV (reference sequence). Trimming took off 0 bases at V and 3 bases at J, with 12 bases between the two ends. There are 16 residues in the CDR3. The CDR3 loop is CASSLSTPQDNQPQHF. The CDR3 DNA sequence: TGTGCCAGCAGTTTATCCACGCCACAGGACAATCAGCCCCAGCATTTT.

This clonotype was picked up many times. The J gene is TRBJ2-2, the V gene TRBV2; no definite D call. Germline V gene lookup returns CDR1 SNHLY and CDR2 FYNNEI. The CDR3 has 15 residues. The ends were cut back, 0 bases at V and 3 bases at J, with 8 bases in the middle. Written as DNA, the CDR3 is TGTGCCAGCAGTGAAGCGGGCAGGTACACCGGGGAGCTGTTTTTT. Its protein is CASSEAGRYTGELFF.

This clonotype was seen ten or more times. This chain uses TRBV27 with TRBJ1-1, with 8 bases aligning to TRBD1. Losses at the gene ends were 3 bases for V and 4 bases for J; bases not matched to a gene: 4. The CDR3 is 14 residues long. The germline V gene encodes CDR1 MNHEY and CDR2 SMNVEV (reference sequence). CDR3 residues: CASSFSGTGTEAFF. CDR3 nucleotides: TGTGCCAGCAGTTTCTCGGGGACAGGCACTGAAGCTTTCTTT.

Many counts were recorded for this clonotype. V gene TRBV6-1 combines with J gene TRBJ1-5; D remains ambiguous. Deletions cut 8 bases from V and 2 bases from J, with 13 bases between. From germline, CDR1 is MNHNS and CDR2 SASEGT. There are 14 residues in the CDR3. CDR3: CASFPGVGNQPQHF. The CDR3 nucleotides are TGTGCCAGCTTTCCGGGAGTCGGCAATCAGCCCCAGCATTTT.

This clonotype was found many times. The chain joins TRBV29-1 to TRBJ2-1; 10 bases are shared with TRBD1. The CDR3 contains 12 residues. Germline V lookup: CDR1 SQVTM, CDR2 ANQGSEA. Trimming cost V 6 bases and J 8 bases; bases outside gene matches: 4. The CDR3 here is CSVGQGRYEQFF. CDR3 bases: TGCAGCGTGGGACAGGGGAGGTATGAGCAGTTCTTC.

This clonotype occurred a few times. The V call is TRBV19, the J call TRBJ1-5; the match to TRBD1 covers 10 bases. J gave up 5 bases and V 5 bases, and 9 bases lay outside the gene matches. Germline assignment: CDR1 LNHDA and CDR2 SQIVND (reference sequence). This CDR3 has 16 amino acids. The chain's CDR3 is CASSRITGTGDQPQHF. The CDR3 DNA reads TGTGCCAGTAGTCGAATTACCGGGACAGGGGATCAGCCCCAGCATTTT.

This chain uses TRBV27 with TRBJ1-4; the match to TRBD1 covers 8 bases. The ends lost 0 bases at V and 4 bases at J; junction bases unmatched: 13. CDR1 and CDR2 (germline): MNHEY, SMNVEV (reference sequence). The CDR3 extends over 19 amino acids. The CDR3 loop is CASSLSRPWQGAINEKLFF. In DNA, the CDR3 is TGTGCCAGCAGTTTATCCCGTCCCTGGCAGGGGGCTATTAATGAAAAACTGTTTTTT.

This clonotype has ten or more counts. This chain connects TRBV5-1 to TRBJ2-7; D gene ambiguous. V was clipped by 0 bases and J by 2 bases, with 18 bases between them. The CDR3 sequence is 17 residues long. Germline V gene data show CDR1 as SGHRS and CDR2 as YFSETQ. The CDR3 coding sequence is TGCGCCAGCAGCTTGGCCGGCGCTCGGGCCAGACCCTACGAGCAGTACTTC. This translates into CASSLAGARARPYEQYF. Full variable domain (missing parts from reference TRBV5-1 and TRBJ2-7): KAGVTQTPRYLIKTRGQQVTLSCSPISGHRSVSWYQQTPGQGLQFLFEYFSETQRNKGNFPGRFSGRQFSNSRSEMNVSTLELGDSALYLCASSLAGARARPYEQYFGPGTRLTVT.

There are a few counts of this clonotype. The chain employs TRBV19 and TRBJ1-4, with D possibly TRBD1 on 6 matching bases. The CDR3 extends over 14 amino acids. V was pared by 8 bases and J by 3 bases, with 13 bases between. In germline, CDR1 is LNHDA, CDR2 SQIVND (reference sequence). The CDR3 region has the DNA TGTGCCAGTTCGACACAGGGATCTAATGAAAAACTGTTTTTT. Its translation is CASSTQGSNEKLFF.

The chain employs TRBV7-9 and TRBJ2-1; 10 nucleotides align to TRBD2. Germline V gene lookup returns CDR1 SEHNR and CDR2 FQNEAQ (reference sequence). The CDR3 is made up of 13 amino acids. Trimming removed 10 bases from V and 7 bases from J; junction bases left unmatched: 7. CDR3 DNA: TGTGCCACCCGGGCTAGCGGGGGAAATGAGCAGTTCTTC. It translates to CATRASGGNEQFF.

This clonotype was recorded at least ten times. The CDR3 loop reads CASSLALLAGGQGYEQYF. The CDR3 nucleotides read TGCGCCAGCAGCTTGGCCTTACTAGCGGGAGGGCAAGGTTACGAGCAGTACTTC. The rearrangement joins TRBV5-1 to TRBJ2-7; 13 bases are a match to TRBD2. Germline V gene data show CDR1 as SGHRS and CDR2 as YFSETQ. V lost 0 bases and J lost 4; bases outside the gene matches: 10. This CDR3 has 18 residues.

In regard to this clonotype: Just one base apart from a much larger clone, this may be a read error. The chain's CDR3 is CSVGVSDTQYF. The CDR3 coding sequence is TGCAGCGTTGGCGTTTCGGATACGCAGTATTTT. This rearrangement joins TRBV29-1 to TRBJ2-3; unclear D gene. With 4 bases removed from V and 6 bases from J, the gap between germline ends came to 8 bases. The CDR3 has 11 residues. Germline V gene data show CDR1 as SQVTM and CDR2 as ANQGSEA.

This clonotype was found many times. The chain combines TRBV28 with TRBJ2-7; weak D call: TRBD1 (6 bases). This CDR3 region has 15 residues. The V gene lost 5 bases and the J gene lost 3 bases, with 17 bases spanning the gap. Germline assignment: CDR1 MDHEN and CDR2 SYDVKM. CDR3 in DNA: TGTGCCAGCAGTCGGATACAGGGAAAGAACTACGAGCAGTACTTC. Its protein is CASSRIQGKNYEQYF.

V usage is TRBV29-1 and J usage is TRBJ1-2; no clear D gene. Germline loops: CDR1 SQVTM, CDR2 ANQGSEA. The CDR3 runs to 12 residues. Between the trimmed V and J ends, which lost 5 bases and 8 bases, there was a span of 15 bases. The CDR3 DNA is TGCAGCGTTCTCAGCCGATTGGGGGGCTACACCTTC. Its translation: CSVLSRLGGYTF.

This clonotype was seen repeatedly, ten times or more. The CDR3 nucleotides are TGTGCCAGCAGCTTATACCCCCATCTCGAGCAGTACTTC. It encodes CASSLYPHLEQYF. The J gene is TRBJ2-7, the V gene TRBV11-1; D is undetermined. The CDR3 has 13 residues. Trimming took 2 bases from V and 6 from J, leaving 11 bases between them. CDR1 SGHAT and CDR2 FQDESV come from the germline V gene (reference sequence). Full variable domain (remainder filled in from reference TRBV11-1 and TRBJ2-7): EAEVAQSPRYKITEKSQAVAFWCDPISGHATLYWYRQILGQGPELLVQFQDESVVDDSQLPKDRFSAERLKGVDSTLKIQPAELGDSAMYLCASSLYPHLEQYFGPGTRLTVT.

The chain combines TRBV30 with TRBJ1-2, with D possibly TRBD1 on 6 matching bases. This CDR3 is built from 12 residues. The germline CDR1 and CDR2 sequences are GTSNPN and SVGIG (reference sequence). Trimming took off 5 bases at V and 11 bases at J, with 18 bases between the two ends. CDR3 in amino acids: CAWAPGQFGYTF. CDR3 nucleotides: TGTGCCTGGGCCCCTGGACAGTTCGGATACACCTTC.

This clonotype was observed many times. J is TRBJ2-5 and V is TRBV12-3 or TRBV12-4; 12 nucleotides agree with TRBD2. The CDR3 sequence is 15 residues long. V trimming: 10 bases; J trimming: 1 base; junction bases outside the gene matches: 7. The CDR3 protein is CATKWTSGAQETQYF. The CDR3 nucleotides read TGTGCCACAAAATGGACTAGCGGGGCCCAAGAGACCCAGTACTTC.

This sequence joins TRBV6-1 and TRBJ1-3; D might be TRBD1 (5 bases). This CDR3 has 15 amino acids. Germline V CDR1 and CDR2: MNHNS, SASEGT. With 5 bases removed from V and 2 bases from J, the gap between germline ends came to 13 bases. The CDR3 spells CASSSDSTTGNTIYF. As DNA, the CDR3 is TGTGCCAGCAGTTCTGACAGTACGACTGGAAACACCATATATTTT.

This clonotype was observed a few times. The chain uses TRBV29-1 and TRBJ2-3; tentatively, D is TRBD1 (6 bases). The CDR3 loop spans 16 amino acids. The germline gives CDR1 SQVTM, CDR2 ANQGSEA. V lost 0 bases to trimming and J lost 0 bases, with 13 bases between them. The CDR3 DNA reads as TGCAGCGTTGAAGAGCCCCCGGGACATAGCACAGATACGCAGTATTTT. Its translation: CSVEEPPGHSTDTQYF.

V and J are TRBV27 and TRBJ2-3; 8 nucleotides agree with TRBD2. Germline CDR1 is MNHEY and CDR2 is SMNVEV (reference sequence). J was trimmed by 8 bases and V by 3 bases; bases with no gene match: 10. The CDR3 has 15 amino acids. The CDR3 DNA reads as TGTGCCAGCAGTTTTTTCTCGGGAGGGAGGGGTACGCAGTATTTT. Translating it yields CASSFFSGGRGTQYF.